These 28 T cell receptor beta chains share one sample of origin, sequenced in a study of blood T cell repertoires in COVID-19. Generated by immunoSEQ multiplex PCR, the TCRdb table keeps only in-frame clones and is missing some. The table includes 150,000 to 200,000 clones, roughly 80% detected once. The specimen sequenced was PBMCs or T cells enriched from blood (not recorded which). These TCRs come from a woman in her forties or fifties who had recovered from COVID-19.

The chain uses TRBV28 and TRBJ1-1, with TRBD1 identical over 8 bases. The length of the CDR3 is 13 residues. Germline lookup yields CDR1 MDHEN and CDR2 SYDVKM. With 6 bases clipped from V and 10 bases from J, the junction kept 10 bases outside the gene matches. The CDR3 sequence is CASRTGAEWGAFF. The CDR3 nucleotides are TGTGCCAGCAGGACAGGGGCGGAGTGGGGAGCTTTCTTT.

The chain has TRBV18 and TRBJ2-7; 10 nucleotides match TRBD1. In germline, CDR1 is KGHSH, CDR2 LQKENI. The CDR3 sequence is 15 residues long. After removal of 1 base from V and 6 bases from J, the junction contained 6 bases not matched to a gene. The CDR3 region is CASSPRDRGTLEQYF. CDR3 bases: TGTGCCAGCTCACCACGGGACAGGGGCACCCTCGAGCAGTACTTC.

The rearrangement links TRBV7-6 to TRBJ2-2; possibly TRBD1 for D (5 bases). Trimming removed 1 base from V and 1 base from J, with 10 bases in between. The CDR3 extends over 16 amino acids. Germline V gene sequence: CDR1 SGHVS, CDR2 FNYEAQ. For the CDR3, the DNA is TGTGCCAGCAGCTTAGGTTCGGACAAGAACACCGGGGAGCTGTTTTTT. This sequence encodes CASSLGSDKNTGELFF.

The chain is built from TRBV19 and TRBJ1-5; D is unclear. Trimming took off 8 bases at V and 7 bases at J, with 12 bases between the two ends. The germline CDR1 and CDR2 sequences are LNHDA and SQIVND (reference sequence). CDR3 size: 12 residues. The CDR3 loop is CASSLRSQPQHF. CDR3 bases: TGTGCCAGTTCCTTGAGGTCCCAGCCCCAGCATTTT.

Only a few counts were recorded for this clone. The chain is built from TRBV21-1 and TRBJ1-5; the D call TRBD1 from the table was never checked on the DNA. TRBV21-1 counts as a pseudogene. There are 17 residues in the CDR3. CDR3 in DNA: TGTGCCAGCAGCCAAGGGGGGCCGACAGGGACTAATCAGCCCCAGCATTTT. Its protein product is CASSQGGPTGTNQPQHF.

The chain carries TRBV12-3 or TRBV12-4 and TRBJ1-1, with no clear D. This CDR3 comprises 12 residues. V was pared by 7 bases and J by 0 bases, with 6 bases between. The CDR3 bases are TGTGCCAGCACCTTAATGAACACTGAAGCTTTCTTT. It yields the protein CASTLMNTEAFF.

This clone occurred a few times. This CDR3 is CASSLATPSGVVELFF. CDR3 sequence (DNA): TGTGCCAGCAGCTTAGCTACCCCTAGCGGGGTAGTGGAGCTGTTTTTT. This chain joins TRBV7-9 and TRBJ2-2; 9 nucleotides match TRBD2. There are 16 residues in the CDR3. With V trimmed by 0 bases and J by 10 bases, 9 bases remained unmatched. Germline CDR1 reads SEHNR; CDR2 reads FQNEAQ (reference sequence).

This chain connects TRBV7-2 to TRBJ2-7; 9 nucleotides line up with TRBD2. The germline V gene has CDR1 SGHTA and CDR2 FQGNSA. The CDR3 runs 15 residues. Losses at the gene ends were 2 bases for V and 6 bases for J; bases not matched to a gene: 8. CDR3 nucleotides: TGTGCCAGCAGCTTATGGCTAGCGGGAATAAGCGAGCAGTACTTC. As protein: CASSLWLAGISEQYF.

This chain links TRBV7-9 with TRBJ1-6; D not certain. The CDR3 length is 13 residues. The V gene lost 7 bases and the J gene lost 7 bases, with 11 bases spanning the gap. Looked up from germline, CDR1 is SEHNR and CDR2 is FQNEAQ (reference sequence). CDR3 DNA: TGTGCCAGCAATCCCGTGGGCAATTCACCCCTCCACTTT. It encodes CASNPVGNSPLHF.

The chain is built from TRBV7-2 and TRBJ2-5, with 11 bases identical to TRBD2. Trimming took 5 bases from V and 7 from J; bases not matched to a gene: 9. Germline V gene sequence: CDR1 SGHTA, CDR2 FQGNSA. The length of the CDR3 is 15 residues. CDR3 DNA: TGTGCCAGCAGCCCGGGACTAGCGGTTGGGGGGACCCAGTACTTC. Its protein product is CASSPGLAVGGTQYF. Together with reference TRBV7-2 and TRBJ2-5, the CDR3 gives the full variable domain: GAGVSQSPSNKVTEKGKDVELRCDPISGHTALYWYRQSLGQGLEFLIYFQGNSAPDKSGLPSDRFSAERTGGSVSTLTIQRTQQEDSAVYLCASSPGLAVGGTQYFGPGTRLLVL.

This sequence joins TRBV5-1 and TRBJ2-7, with 9 bases aligning to TRBD2. CDR3 length: 15 residues. With V trimmed by 0 bases and J by 3 bases, 4 bases remained unmatched. Germline-derived CDR1 and CDR2 are SGHRS and YFSETQ. The CDR3 sequence is CASSLETSGSYEQYF. The CDR3 DNA follows: TGCGCCAGCAGCTTGGAGACTAGCGGCAGCTACGAGCAGTACTTC.

The genes are TRBV2 and TRBJ1-2; possible D gene TRBD1, 5 bases. This CDR3 contains 12 residues. The germline CDR1 and CDR2 sequences are SNHLY and FYNNEI. Trimming cost V 6 bases and J 6 bases, with 11 bases left between them. The CDR3: CASRGGYDGYTF. DNA of the CDR3: TGTGCCAGCAGGGGGGGATACGATGGCTACACCTTC.

This chain uses TRBV27 with TRBJ2-3, with 12 bases that match TRBD2. Looked up from germline, CDR1 is MNHEY and CDR2 is SMNVEV (reference sequence). The length of the CDR3 is 19 residues. The ends lost 3 bases at V and 0 bases at J; junction bases unmatched: 10. The CDR3 region is CASSFGLAGGLISTDTQYF. The CDR3 DNA is TGTGCCAGCAGTTTTGGCCTAGCGGGAGGGTTAATAAGCACAGATACGCAGTATTTT.

CDR3 coding DNA: TGCGCCAGCAGCGTTCGTCCAGGGACTAGCGACCCAGATACGCAGTATTTT. Amino acids: CASSVRPGTSDPDTQYF. This chain joins TRBV5-1 and TRBJ2-3; 10 nucleotides align to TRBD2. The CDR3 runs to 17 residues. CDR1 is SGHRS, CDR2 YFSETQ, per germline. V lost 4 bases and J lost 4; bases outside the gene matches: 12.

This clone was observed a few times. One junction end does not reproduce the germline sequence, and a read error may be involved. The chain joins TRBV7-7 to TRBJ1-4, with 8 bases lining up with TRBD1. Germline lookup yields CDR1 SSHAT and CDR2 FNYEAQ (reference sequence). This CDR3 has 15 residues. CDR3 region: CASSVGTGNNEKLFF. CDR3 in DNA: TGTGCTAGCAGCGTAGGGACAGGAAACAATGAAAAACTGTTTTTT. Based on the CDR3 plus reference TRBV7-7 and TRBJ1-4, the full variable domain is GAGVSQSPRYKVTKRGQDVTLRCDPISSHATLYWYQQALGQGPEFLTYFNYEAQPDKSGLPSDRFSAERPEGSISTLTIQRTEQRDSAMYRCASSVGTGNNEKLFFGSGTQLSVL.

This clone was detected a few times. The J gene is TRBJ1-4, the V gene TRBV7-2, with 8 positions matching TRBD1. Germline V gives CDR1 SGHTA, CDR2 FQGNSA. V lost 5 bases to trimming and J lost 5 bases; unmatched junction nucleotides: 10. This CDR3 has 16 residues. The CDR3 nucleotides are TGTGCCAGCAGCCTTGTCCGGGACAGGATAAATGAAAAACTGTTTTTT. The encoded protein is CASSLVRDRINEKLFF.

The J gene is TRBJ1-5, the V gene TRBV10-3; D is perhaps TRBD1 (5 bases). Per germline, CDR1 ENHRY and CDR2 SYGVKD. V was shortened by 8 bases and J by 4 bases, with 12 bases between the two germline ends. This CDR3 is built from 13 residues. The chain's CDR3 is CAIAIAGNQPQHF. CDR3 in DNA: TGTGCCATCGCTATTGCAGGGAATCAGCCCCAGCATTTT.

This chain joins TRBV2 and TRBJ2-2, with D possibly matching TRBD2 (6 bases). Germline V gene data show CDR1 as SNHLY and CDR2 as FYNNEI. Trimming pared 8 bases from V and 7 bases from J, leaving 17 bases between. CDR3 length: 14 residues. CDR3 residues: CASGSFWRGGELFF. CDR3 coding DNA: TGTGCCAGCGGATCTTTCTGGAGGGGCGGGGAGCTGTTTTTT.

The chain employs TRBV5-4 and TRBJ2-5; TRBD2 matches at 7 bases. The DNA end is more similar to TRBJ2-7, so the J call may be wrong. The CDR3 is made up of 15 amino acids. Germline values: CDR1 SGHNT, CDR2 YYREEE (reference sequence). The CDR3 loop is CASSLVAGLDYEQYF. CDR3 sequence (DNA): TGTGCCAGCAGCTTGGTAGCGGGTTTAGACTACGAGCAGTACTTC.

This chain uses TRBV12-5 with TRBJ1-1, with no clear D. The CDR3 totals 16 residues. Germline V gene data show CDR1 as LGHNT and CDR2 as FRNRAP. The V end was cut by 7 bases, the J end by 10 bases, with 28 bases between. The CDR3 DNA is TGTGCTAGTGCGCGGGCCTTGACGGCGACGCTCTCCCGAGCTTTCTTT. Translated: CASARALTATLSRAFF.

A single count supports this clone. The CDR3 sequence: CASSEPGARAGELFF. The DNA for the CDR3 is TGTGCCAGCAGTGAACCAGGGGCTAGGGCCGGGGAGCTGTTTTTT. The rearrangement links TRBV25-1 to TRBJ2-2; the D gene is possibly TRBD1 (6 bases). Germline CDR1 and CDR2: MGHDK and SYGVNS. This CDR3 spans 15 amino acids. The V gene lost 2 bases and the J gene lost 6 bases, with 13 bases spanning the gap.

For this clone: Germline and junction disagree at one end, which may indicate a read error. This chain uses TRBV7-7 with TRBJ1-5, with 10 bases identical to TRBD1. Per germline, CDR1 SSHAT and CDR2 FNYEAQ (reference sequence). CDR3 length equals 15 residues. The CDR3 sequence: CASSLGDRGDQPQHF. The CDR3 region has the DNA TGTGCTAGCAGCTTGGGGGACAGGGGCGATCAGCCCCAGCATTTT.

The chain links TRBV7-9 to TRBJ2-7; maybe TRBD2 (7 bases). The CDR3 loop spans 14 amino acids. Germline-derived CDR1 and CDR2 are SEHNR and FQNEAQ (reference sequence). V was pared by 5 bases and J by 4 bases, with 15 bases between. The CDR3 bases are TGTGCCAGCAGCCCAAAAGGGGGGGAGTACGAGCAGTACTTC. This sequence encodes CASSPKGGEYEQYF.

The chain combines TRBV27 with TRBJ2-3, with 7 bases lining up with TRBD2. Per germline, CDR1 MNHEY and CDR2 SMNVEV (reference sequence). This CDR3 contains 15 residues. Germline trimming cut 4 bases from V and 2 bases from J; bases unmatched to any gene: 6. The CDR3 DNA follows: TGTGCCAGCAGTTCTCAGCGGGAAGTCACAGATACGCAGTATTTT. It codes for CASSSQREVTDTQYF.

V and J are TRBV2 and TRBJ1-1, with TRBD1 matching 7 bases. This CDR3 has 14 residues. With V trimmed by 6 bases and J by 5 bases, 9 bases remained unmatched. From germline, CDR1 is SNHLY and CDR2 FYNNEI. CDR3 in amino acids: CASRADRVPTEAFF. In nucleotides, the CDR3 is TGTGCCAGCAGGGCCGACAGGGTTCCGACTGAAGCTTTCTTT.

The rearrangement uses TRBV19 and TRBJ1-4; D is ambiguous. The germline V gene encodes CDR1 LNHDA and CDR2 SQIVND (reference sequence). Trimming removed 3 bases at V and 3 bases at J, with 14 bases between. The CDR3 is 16 amino acids. The CDR3: CASSIAFRGANEKLFF. The DNA of the CDR3 is TGTGCCAGTAGTATCGCGTTCCGCGGGGCTAATGAAAAACTGTTTTTT. Drawing the rest from reference TRBV19 and TRBJ1-4, the complete variable domain is DGGITQSPKYLFRKEGQNVTLSCEQNLNHDAMYWYRQDPGQGLRLIYYSQIVNDFQKGDIAEGYSVSREKKESFPLTVTSAQKNPTAFYLCASSIAFRGANEKLFFGSGTQLSVL.

This chain joins TRBV7-3 and TRBJ2-2; a weak D match, TRBD2 (5 bases). V lost 2 bases to trimming and J lost 1 base, with 8 bases between them. CDR1 SGHTA and CDR2 FQGTGA come from the germline V gene. The CDR3 loop spans 15 amino acids. The CDR3: CASSLGSENTGELFF. CDR3 in DNA: TGTGCCAGCAGCTTAGGTAGCGAGAACACCGGGGAGCTGTTTTTT.

This chain's CDR3 is CASSRVDRWGKAFF. CDR3 coding DNA: TGTGCCAGCAGCCGTGTGGACAGGTGGGGAAAAGCTTTCTTT. This rearrangement joins TRBV7-8 to TRBJ1-1, with 7 positions matching TRBD1. The CDR3 is 14 residues long. With 5 bases clipped from V and 9 bases from J, the junction kept 12 bases outside the gene matches. In germline, CDR1 is SGHVS, CDR2 FQNEAQ. The entire variable domain, with the rest obtained from reference TRBV7-8 and TRBJ1-1, is as follows: GAGVSQSPRYKVAKRGQDVALRCDPISGHVSLFWYQQALGQGPEFLTYFQNEAQLDKSGLPSDRFFAERPEGSVSTLKIQRTQQEDSAVYLCASSRVDRWGKAFFGQGTRLTVV.